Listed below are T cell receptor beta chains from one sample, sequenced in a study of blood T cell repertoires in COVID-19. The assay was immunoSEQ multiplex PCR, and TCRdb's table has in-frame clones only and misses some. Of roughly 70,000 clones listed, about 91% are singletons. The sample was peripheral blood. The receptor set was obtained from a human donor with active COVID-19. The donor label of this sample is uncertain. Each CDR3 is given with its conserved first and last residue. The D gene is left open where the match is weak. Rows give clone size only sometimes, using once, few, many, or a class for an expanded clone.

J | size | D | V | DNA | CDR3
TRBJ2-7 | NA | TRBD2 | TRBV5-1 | TGCGCCAGCAGCTTGGCCCGGACTAGCAACTACGAGCAGTACTTC | CASSLARTSNYEQYF
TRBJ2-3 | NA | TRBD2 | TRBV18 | TGTGCCAGCTCACCACGCCTAGCGGGTAGCACAGATACGCAGTATTTT | CASSPRLAGSTDTQYF
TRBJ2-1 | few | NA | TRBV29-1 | TGCAGCGTTGAATCGGGGGTCGTCAGCTCCTACAATGAGCAGTTCTTC | CSVESGVVSSYNEQFF
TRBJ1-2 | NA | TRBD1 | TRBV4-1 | TGCGCCAGCAGCCTACGGGATTCAGGGGGAGAAGACTATGGCTACACCTTC | CASSLRDSGGEDYGYTF
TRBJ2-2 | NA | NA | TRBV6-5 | TGTGCCAGCATCGGTATCACCGGGGAGCTGTTTTTT | CASIGITGELFF
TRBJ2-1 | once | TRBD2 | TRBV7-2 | TGTGCCAGCAGCTTCTTAGGGCCCGCTGCGGGAGATAATGAGCAGTTCTTC | CASSFLGPAAGDNEQFF
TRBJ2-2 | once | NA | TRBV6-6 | TGTGCCAGCAGTTACCTAAACACCGGGGAGCTGTTTTTT | CASSYLNTGELFF
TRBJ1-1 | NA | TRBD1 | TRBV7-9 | TGTGCCAGCAGCTCCGGACAGGGGAGCACTGAAGCTTTCTTT | CASSSGQGSTEAFF
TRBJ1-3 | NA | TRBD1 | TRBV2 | TGTGCCAGCAACCTGGACAGGGGCGGTGGAAACACCATATATTTT | CASNLDRGGGNTIYF
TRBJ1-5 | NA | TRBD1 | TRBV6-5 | TGTGCCAGCAGCAAACAGGGGCCAGCTAATCAGCCCCAGCATTTT | CASSKQGPANQPQHF
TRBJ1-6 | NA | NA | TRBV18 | TGTGCCAGCTCACCAGAGAATTCACCCCTCCACTTT | CASSPENSPLHF
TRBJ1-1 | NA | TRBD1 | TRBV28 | TGTGCCAGCAGTCCCCAGGACAGGGTCACTGAAGCTTTCTTT | CASSPQDRVTEAFF
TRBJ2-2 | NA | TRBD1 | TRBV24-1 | TGTGCCACCAGTGCTAGCGTTGGGACAGGCCTCGCCGGGGAGCTGTTTTTT | CATSASVGTGLAGELFF
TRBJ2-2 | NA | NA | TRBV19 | TGTGCCAGTAGAGAGATGGCAGGGAACACCGGGGAGCTGTTTTTT | CASREMAGNTGELFF
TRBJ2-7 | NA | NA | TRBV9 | TGTGCCAGCAGCGTAGGGCCTCTCTACGAGCAGTACTTC | CASSVGPLYEQYF
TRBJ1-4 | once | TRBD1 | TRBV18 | TGTGCCAGCTCACCAGGGACAGGGAACGAAAAACTGTTTTTT | CASSPGTGNEKLFF
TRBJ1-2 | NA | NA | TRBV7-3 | TGTGCCAGCAGCTCCCAAACGAGCTATGGCTACACCTTC | CASSSQTSYGYTF
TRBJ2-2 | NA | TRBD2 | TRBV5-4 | TGTGCCAGCAGACTAGAGGGCGCGGGAGGTCGCGGGGAGCTGTTTTTT | CASRLEGAGGRGELFF
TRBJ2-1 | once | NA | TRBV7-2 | TGTGCCAGCAGCATAGGAGGGTATAGGCCTTTCTTC | CASSIGGYRPFF
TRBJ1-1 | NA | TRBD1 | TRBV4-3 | TGCGCCAGCAGCCAAGATAGGTACAGGGGGGACACTGAAGCTTTCTTT | CASSQDRYRGDTEAFF
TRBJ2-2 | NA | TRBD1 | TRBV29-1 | TGCAGCGTTGGGACAGGGGGCACCGGGGAGCTGTTTTTT | CSVGTGGTGELFF
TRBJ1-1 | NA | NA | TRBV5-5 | TGTGCCAGCAGCGTCTGGGGGCACACTGAAGCTTTCTTT | CASSVWGHTEAFF